The 31 T cell receptor beta chains below come from one sample, sequenced in a study of T cell responses to AZD1222 COVID-19 vaccine. Profiled with immunoSEQ multiplex PCR; TCRdb holds only in-frame clones, not every one. Of some 140,000 clones listed, 75% to 95% are singletons. This material consisted of peripheral blood, taken on day 0 of AZD1222 vaccination. The receptors originated from an adult in good health.

The chain is built from TRBV12-3 or TRBV12-4 and TRBJ1-1; D may be TRBD1 (6 bases). This CDR3 has 13 amino acids. V lost 7 bases and J 1 base, leaving 10 bases between the germline ends. DNA of the CDR3: TGTGCCAGCATTCTCAGGGGGAACACTGAAGCTTTCTTT. Protein sequence: CASILRGNTEAFF.

This clone was counted once. CDR3 DNA sequence: TGTGCCAGTCAGGGAATGGGGACAGATACGCAGTATTTT. Translation gives CASQGMGTDTQYF. The chain combines TRBV19 with TRBJ2-3; D is perhaps TRBD1 (5 bases). Trimming left V 8 bases short and J 3 bases short, with 12 bases between. CDR3 length equals 13 residues. Germline lookup yields CDR1 LNHDA and CDR2 SQIVND (reference sequence).

The gene calls are TRBV30 and TRBJ2-7; D unresolved. Per germline, CDR1 GTSNPN and CDR2 SVGIG (reference sequence). Trimming removed 2 bases from V and 2 bases from J, with 7 bases in between. This CDR3 has 12 amino acids. This CDR3 reads CAWSSDTYEQYF. The CDR3 nucleotides read TGTGCCTGGAGTTCAGACACCTACGAGCAGTACTTC. Together with reference TRBV30 and TRBJ2-7, the CDR3 gives the full variable domain: SQTIHQWPATLVQPVGSPLSLECTVEGTSNPNLYWYRQAAGRGLQLLFYSVGIGQISSEVPQNLSASRPQDRQFILSSKKLLLSDSGFYLCAWSSDTYEQYFGPGTRLTVT.

The gene calls are TRBV4-2 and TRBJ1-4; 7 bases line up with TRBD1. CDR1 and CDR2 from the germline V gene are LGHNA and YNFKEQ. J lost 4 bases, V lost 4 bases, and 6 bases had no gene match. This CDR3 is built from 15 residues. The CDR3 loop reads CASSPRGLGNEKLFF. In DNA, the CDR3 is TGTGCCAGCAGCCCCAGGGGGTTAGGTAATGAAAAACTGTTTTTT.

The V call is TRBV7-9, the J call TRBJ2-2; weak D call: TRBD2 (5 bases). This CDR3 is 13 amino acids long. Trimming cost V 5 bases and J 4 bases, with 8 bases left between them. Per germline, CDR1 SEHNR and CDR2 FQNEAQ (reference sequence). CDR3 sequence reads: CASSPGGTGELFF. The CDR3 region has the DNA TGTGCCAGCAGCCCCGGAGGCACCGGGGAGCTGTTTTTT. Combining the CDR3 with reference TRBV7-9 and TRBJ2-2 gives the whole variable domain DTGVSQNPRHKITKRGQNVTFRCDPISEHNRLYWYRQTLGQGPEFLTYFQNEAQLEKSRLLSDRFSAERPKGSFSTLEIQRTEQGDSAMYLCASSPGGTGELFFGEGSRLTVL.

CDR3 bases: TGCGCCAGCAGACCCGGGTCCGGGCCAGCCTACGAGCAGTACTTC. Translation: CASRPGSGPAYEQYF. This chain joins TRBV5-1 and TRBJ2-7; D is undetermined. The CDR3 extends over 15 amino acids. Germline V gene sequence: CDR1 SGHRS, CDR2 YFSETQ. Trimming took off 5 bases at V and 2 bases at J, with 17 bases between the two ends. The variable domain in full, completed from reference TRBV5-1 and TRBJ2-7, reads KAGVTQTPRYLIKTRGQQVTLSCSPISGHRSVSWYQQTPGQGLQFLFEYFSETQRNKGNFPGRFSGRQFSNSRSEMNVSTLELGDSALYLCASRPGSGPAYEQYFGPGTRLTVT.

The chain is built from TRBV19 and TRBJ2-5, with 8 bases lining up with TRBD2. The V gene's germline CDR1 is LNHDA and CDR2 SQIVND (reference sequence). Trimming removed 7 bases from V and 4 bases from J; junction bases left unmatched: 11. The CDR3 spans 15 residues. The CDR3 protein is CASNPRGGMGETQYF. As DNA, the CDR3 is TGTGCCAGTAACCCCCGGGGGGGTATGGGAGAGACCCAGTACTTC.

This chain joins TRBV10-1 and TRBJ2-2, with 7 bases lining up with TRBD1. Germline-derived CDR1 and CDR2 are WNHNN and SYGVQD (reference sequence). The CDR3 has 14 residues. Trimming cost V 2 bases and J 4 bases; bases outside gene matches: 1. CDR3 residues: CASSEGDSTGELFF. CDR3 nucleotide sequence: TGCGCCAGCAGTGAGGGGGACAGCACCGGGGAGCTGTTTTTT.

This chain uses TRBV7-3 with TRBJ1-1; 8 nucleotides agree with TRBD1. The CDR3 is 14 amino acids. Germline assignment: CDR1 SGHTA and CDR2 FQGTGA. Trimming cost V 3 bases and J 2 bases; bases outside gene matches: 2. The CDR3 sequence is CASSLTGVNTEAFF. The CDR3 region has the DNA TGTGCCAGCAGCTTGACAGGGGTAAACACTGAAGCTTTCTTT.

This clone has just one count. The rearrangement joins TRBV13 to TRBJ2-1, with 11 bases identical to TRBD2. Germline CDR1 PRHDT, CDR2 FYEKMQ (reference sequence). J gave up 4 bases and V 5 bases, and 7 bases lay outside the gene matches. The CDR3 is 16 amino acids. The CDR3 sequence is CASSTLSGGAYNEQFF. The CDR3 nucleotides read TGTGCCAGCAGCACACTTAGCGGGGGGGCTTACAATGAGCAGTTCTTC. The variable domain in full, completed from reference TRBV13 and TRBJ2-1, reads AAGVIQSPRHLIKEKRETATLKCYPIPRHDTVYWYQQGPGQDPQFLISFYEKMQSDKGSIPDRFSAQQFSDYHSELNMSSLELGDSALYFCASSTLSGGAYNEQFFGPGTRLTVL.

The rearrangement uses TRBV7-6 and TRBJ2-1; D is ambiguous. The CDR3 totals 13 residues. With 2 bases removed from V and 9 bases from J, the gap between germline ends came to 11 bases. From germline, CDR1 is SGHVS and CDR2 FNYEAQ. DNA for the CDR3: TGTGCCAGCAGCTTACCCCTAGTTGGTGAGCAGTTCTTC. Protein sequence: CASSLPLVGEQFF.

This chain's CDR3 is CTSSHPTSGRTDYEQYF. The CDR3 coding sequence is TGCACCAGCAGCCATCCCACTAGCGGGAGGACTGACTACGAGCAGTACTTC. The chain combines TRBV1 with TRBJ2-7; TRBD2, the table's D call, was not compared with the DNA. TRBV1 constitutes a pseudogene. CDR3 length: 17 residues.

The chain employs TRBV6-5 and TRBJ1-1; D perhaps matches TRBD1 (5 bases). CDR1 is MNHEY, CDR2 SVGAGI, per germline. Trimming shortened V by 10 bases and J by 1 base, and 13 bases separated the two germline ends. There are 13 residues in the CDR3. Here the CDR3 DNA reads TGTGCCACAAGTCAGGGCAGGAACACTGAAGCTTTCTTT. This sequence encodes CATSQGRNTEAFF.

This clone showed up just once. The rearrangement joins TRBV7-9 to TRBJ1-2; D is ambiguous. The V end was cut by 5 bases, the J end by 5 bases, with 21 bases between. The CDR3 extends over 16 amino acids. Looked up from germline, CDR1 is SEHNR and CDR2 is FQNEAQ (reference sequence). CDR3: CASSLPVQPLEYGYTF. Here the CDR3 DNA reads TGTGCCAGCAGCCTTCCGGTCCAGCCCCTAGAGTATGGCTACACCTTC.

V is TRBV15 and J is TRBJ1-1, with a weak D call TRBD1 (5 bases). Germline CDR1 LNHNV, CDR2 YYDKDF (reference sequence). V was pared by 1 base and J by 1 base, with 10 bases between. The CDR3 sequence is 15 residues long. The CDR3 DNA is TGTGCCACCAGCAGAGTGAGGGGAGCGAACACTGAAGCTTTCTTT. It codes for CATSRVRGANTEAFF.

This sequence joins TRBV3-1 (or the pseudogene TRBV3-2) and TRBJ1-3, with D unresolved. Germline V CDR1 and CDR2: LGHDT, YNNKEL (reference sequence). The CDR3 has 13 amino acids. V was clipped by 0 bases and J by 4 bases, with 4 bases between them. The CDR3 DNA reads as TGTGCCAGCAGCCAAGATCGAGGAAACACCATATATTTT. It codes for CASSQDRGNTIYF.

This chain links TRBV24-1 with TRBJ2-1; 8 nucleotides match TRBD1. Germline assignment: CDR1 KGHDR and CDR2 SFDVKD. Trimming at V came to 7 bases and at J to 7 bases, leaving 8 bases not matched to a gene. This CDR3 has 14 amino acids. CDR3 sequence reads: CATRDREVENEQFF. The DNA for the CDR3 is TGTGCCACCAGGGACAGGGAGGTCGAAAATGAGCAGTTCTTC.

V and J are TRBV2 and TRBJ2-7; tentatively, D is TRBD1 (6 bases). Germline assignment: CDR1 SNHLY and CDR2 FYNNEI. The CDR3 has 13 residues. V shed 9 bases and J shed 3 bases, with 15 bases lying between them. Here the CDR3 DNA reads TGTGCCAGACAAGGACAGAACAACTACGAGCAGTACTTC. Its protein is CARQGQNNYEQYF.

The chain links TRBV11-2 to TRBJ1-2; D gene unclear. V was cut by 1 base and J by 3 bases, with 9 bases left in between. CDR1 is SGHAT, CDR2 FQNNGV, per germline. There are 14 residues in the CDR3. The CDR3 loop is CASSLGGSDYGYTF. In DNA, the CDR3 is TGTGCCAGCAGCTTAGGAGGGTCCGACTATGGCTACACCTTC.

The chain links TRBV6-2 or TRBV6-3 to TRBJ2-7, with D unresolved. Trimming pared 5 bases from V and 2 bases from J, leaving 10 bases between. The V gene's germline CDR1 is MNHEY and CDR2 SVGEGT. CDR3 length equals 13 residues. The CDR3 region is CASSGLSPYEQYF. CDR3 coding DNA: TGTGCCAGCAGTGGGTTATCTCCCTACGAGCAGTACTTC.

The chain recombines TRBV18 with TRBJ1-4; the D is unclear. Germline CDR1 is KGHSH and CDR2 is LQKENI. CDR3 length: 14 amino acids. Between the trimmed V and J ends, which lost 3 bases and 8 bases, there was a span of 13 bases. This chain's CDR3 is CASSPSLIEEKLFF. The CDR3 nucleotides read TGTGCCAGCTCACCGTCATTAATCGAGGAAAAACTGTTTTTT.

This rearrangement joins TRBV27 to TRBJ1-5; D might be TRBD1 (5 bases). The length of the CDR3 is 14 residues. The ends were cut back, 2 bases at V and 5 bases at J, with 10 bases in the middle. The V gene's germline CDR1 is MNHEY and CDR2 SMNVEV (reference sequence). CDR3 in DNA: TGTGCCAGCAGTTTAGGGGGGGGATATCAGCCCCAGCATTTT. Amino acids: CASSLGGGYQPQHF.

The V and J genes are TRBV24-1 and TRBJ2-7, with TRBD1 identical over 7 bases. The trim removed 2 bases at V and 0 bases at J, leaving 3 bases unmatched. This CDR3 contains 15 residues. Germline V gene data show CDR1 as KGHDR and CDR2 as SFDVKD. For the CDR3, the DNA is TGTGCCACCAGTGATTCCCGGGACAGCTCCTACGAGCAGTACTTC. Translation: CATSDSRDSSYEQYF.

A single count supports this clone. The rearrangement links TRBV19 to TRBJ2-7, with a weak D call TRBD2 (5 bases). Trimming took 5 bases from V and 3 from J, leaving 14 bases between them. This CDR3 is 14 amino acids long. Germline CDR1 LNHDA, CDR2 SQIVND (reference sequence). The CDR3 reads CASSVNGIYYEQYF. The CDR3 region has the DNA TGTGCCAGTAGTGTGAACGGGATTTACTACGAGCAGTACTTC.

V is TRBV20-1 and J is TRBJ2-5; D gene ambiguous. The V end was cut by 5 bases, the J end by 3 bases, with 7 bases between. The CDR3 consists of 11 residues. In germline, CDR1 is DFQATT, CDR2 SNEGSKA (reference sequence). The chain's CDR3 is CSAEMEETQYF. CDR3 coding DNA: TGCAGTGCTGAAATGGAAGAGACCCAGTACTTC.

V and J are TRBV28 and TRBJ1-2; no clear D gene. V lost 11 bases and J lost 9, with 25 bases in between. CDR3 length equals 14 residues. CDR1 is MDHEN, CDR2 SYDVKM, per germline. CDR3 in amino acids: CAGTPAGWSHSYTF. In nucleotides, the CDR3 is TGTGCCGGCACCCCTGCTGGGTGGAGTCATAGCTACACCTTC.

The chain links TRBV18 to TRBJ1-2; D might be TRBD1 (6 bases). Germline CDR1 KGHSH, CDR2 LQKENI. Between the trimmed V and J ends, which lost 2 bases and 1 base, there was a span of 11 bases. The CDR3 is made up of 15 amino acids. This CDR3 is CASSPRQANNYGYTF. The CDR3 DNA is TGTGCCAGCTCACCAAGACAGGCCAATAACTATGGCTACACCTTC. The full variable domain, rest sourced from reference TRBV18 and TRBJ1-2, is NAGVMQNPRHLVRRRGQEARLRCSPMKGHSHVYWYRQLPEEGLKFMVYLQKENIIDESGMPKERFSAEFPKEGPSILRIQQVVRGDSAAYFCASSPRQANNYGYTFGSGTRLTVV.

The genes are TRBV29-1 and TRBJ2-2; 7 nucleotides align to TRBD2. This CDR3 is built from 14 residues. With V trimmed by 4 bases and J by 6 bases, 8 bases remained unmatched. Germline values: CDR1 SQVTM, CDR2 ANQGSEA. CDR3 residues: CSVGEGLWAGELFF. The CDR3 coding sequence is TGCAGCGTTGGGGAGGGGCTTTGGGCCGGGGAGCTGTTTTTT.

The chain joins TRBV3-1 (or the pseudogene TRBV3-2) to TRBJ2-7; no firm D call. CDR1 and CDR2 (germline): LGHDT, YNNKEL (reference sequence). The germline V and J ends were trimmed by 4 bases and 3 bases, with 4 bases remaining between them. The CDR3 loop spans 11 amino acids. The CDR3 reads CASSRNYEQYF. CDR3 coding DNA: TGTGCCAGCAGCCGGAACTACGAGCAGTACTTC.

This rearrangement joins TRBV7-9 to TRBJ1-1; D gene ambiguous. The V gene lost 5 bases and the J gene lost 4 bases, with 14 bases spanning the gap. Germline lookup yields CDR1 SEHNR and CDR2 FQNEAQ (reference sequence). The CDR3 runs to 14 residues. CDR3 DNA: TGTGCCAGCAGCGCGGCTAGCTTGAGCACTGAAGCTTTCTTT. Translated, it gives CASSAASLSTEAFF. The full variable domain, in which reference TRBV7-9 and TRBJ1-1 provide the parts outside the CDR3, is DTGVSQNPRHKITKRGQNVTFRCDPISEHNRLYWYRQTLGQGPEFLTYFQNEAQLEKSRLLSDRFSAERPKGSFSTLEIQRTEQGDSAMYLCASSAASLSTEAFFGQGTRLTVV.

This chain connects TRBV7-2 to TRBJ1-6, with D uncertain. Germline-derived CDR1 and CDR2 are SGHTA and FQGNSA. The CDR3 extends over 14 amino acids. The V and J ends lost 3 bases and 7 bases respectively, with 10 bases between them. The CDR3 region is CASSFYRGNSPLHF. In nucleotides, the CDR3 is TGTGCCAGCAGCTTTTATCGAGGGAATTCACCCCTCCACTTT.